This TCR beta chain comes out of a study of response to subunit inactivated influenza vaccine. Study-wide points: That few new T cells are recruited by each seasonal influenza vaccination was the authors' suggestion.

TCRdb redid the calling of the RT-PCR reads with MiXCR, one entry per CDR3 protein. The repertoire holds about 190,000 distinct CDR3 sequences, with approximately 15% as singletons. This clonotype was detected a few times. Its antigen is undetermined. The germline CDR1 and CDR2 sequences are MNHEY and SVGEGT. The CDR3 is 16 amino acids. Between the trimmed V and J ends, which lost 0 bases and 2 bases, there was a span of 10 bases. Sample: CD8+ T cells sorted from PBMCs, taken more than 4 days after vaccination. The sequence was collected from a man aged 45 to 65 who received an inactivated influenza vaccine. The chain couples TRBV6-2 or TRBV6-3 to TRBJ2-2, with a tentative D call TRBD1 (6 bases). The CDR3 DNA reads as TGTGCCAGCAGTTACTCGTGGACAGTAAACACCGGGGAGCTGTTTTTT. Protein product: CASSYSWTVNTGELFF.